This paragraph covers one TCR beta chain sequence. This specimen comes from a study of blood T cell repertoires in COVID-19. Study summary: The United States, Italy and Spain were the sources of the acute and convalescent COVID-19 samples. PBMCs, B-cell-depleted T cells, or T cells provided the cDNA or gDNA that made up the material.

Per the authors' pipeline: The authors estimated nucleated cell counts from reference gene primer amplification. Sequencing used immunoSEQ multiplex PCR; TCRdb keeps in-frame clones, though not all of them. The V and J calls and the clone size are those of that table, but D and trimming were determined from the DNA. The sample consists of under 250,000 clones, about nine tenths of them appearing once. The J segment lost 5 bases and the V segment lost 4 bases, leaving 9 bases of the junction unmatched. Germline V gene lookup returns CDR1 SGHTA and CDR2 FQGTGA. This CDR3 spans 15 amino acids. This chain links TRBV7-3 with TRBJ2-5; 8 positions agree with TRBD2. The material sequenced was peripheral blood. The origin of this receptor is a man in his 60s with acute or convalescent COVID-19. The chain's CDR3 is CASSSGGPSRETQYF. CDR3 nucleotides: TGTGCCAGCAGCTCGGGAGGGCCCTCTAGGGAGACCCAGTACTTC.